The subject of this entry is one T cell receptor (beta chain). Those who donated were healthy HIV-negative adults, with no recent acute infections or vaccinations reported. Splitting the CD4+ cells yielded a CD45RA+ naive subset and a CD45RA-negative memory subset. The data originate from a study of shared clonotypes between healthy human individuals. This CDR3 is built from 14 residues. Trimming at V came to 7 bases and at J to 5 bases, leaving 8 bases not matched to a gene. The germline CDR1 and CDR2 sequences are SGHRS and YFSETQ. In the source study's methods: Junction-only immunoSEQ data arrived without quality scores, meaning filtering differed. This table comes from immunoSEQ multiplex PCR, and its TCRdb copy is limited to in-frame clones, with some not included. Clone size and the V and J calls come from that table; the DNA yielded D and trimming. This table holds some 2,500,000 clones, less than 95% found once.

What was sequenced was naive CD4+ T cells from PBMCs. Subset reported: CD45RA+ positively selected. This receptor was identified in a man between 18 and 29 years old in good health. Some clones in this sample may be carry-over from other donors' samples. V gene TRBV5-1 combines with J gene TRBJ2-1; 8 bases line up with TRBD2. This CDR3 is CASSELAENNEQFF. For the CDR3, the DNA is TGCGCCAGCTCGGAACTAGCGGAAAACAATGAGCAGTTCTTC.